The next 23 T cell receptor beta chains were all read from a single sample in a study of ipilimumab plus nivolumab after autologous stem cell transplantation. Method: immunoSEQ multiplex PCR; TCRdb's copy keeps in-frame clones and lacks some. Of 15,000 to 20,000 clones listed, roughly four fifths are singletons. The sequencing used PBMCs, collected in a trial of ipilimumab plus nivolumab as post-transplant consolidation. Receptors were obtained from a male donor with diffuse large B-cell lymphoma.

Comment on this clone: Lacking the conserved final phenylalanine or tryptophan, this CDR3 likely reflects a read error. The DNA is omitted, as the CDR3 cannot be located on it reliably, and the CDR3 follows TCRdb's listing. The chain links TRBV4-1 to TRBJ2-6. The CDR3 length equals 8 residues, ends included. Germline V gives CDR1 MGHRA, CDR2 YSYEKL. The CDR3 reads CASSRVIQ.

The CDR3 nucleotides read TGTGCTAGTGGTTTCCGCCCCGGGACAGCTTACACTGAAGCTTTCTTT. Protein product: CASGFRPGTAYTEAFF. The V gene is TRBV12-5, the J gene TRBJ1-1, with 7 bases that match TRBD1. The CDR3 covers 16 residues. In germline, CDR1 is LGHNT, CDR2 FRNRAP. After removal of 3 bases from V and 3 bases from J, the junction contained 10 bases not matched to a gene.

This clone was observed once. This rearrangement joins TRBV7-9 to TRBJ2-1; the D is unclear. The CDR3 contains 16 residues. Germline V gives CDR1 SEHNR, CDR2 FQNEAQ (reference sequence). V lost 1 base and J 6 bases, leaving 16 bases between the germline ends. The CDR3 DNA is TGTGCCAGCAGCTTAGAACGGGTGGGTACTCGCAATGAGCAGTTCTTC. It encodes CASSLERVGTRNEQFF. The full variable domain, completed using reference TRBV7-9 and TRBJ2-1, is DTGVSQNPRHKITKRGQNVTFRCDPISEHNRLYWYRQTLGQGPEFLTYFQNEAQLEKSRLLSDRFSAERPKGSFSTLEIQRTEQGDSAMYLCASSLERVGTRNEQFFGPGTRLTVL.

The gene calls are TRBV5-4 and TRBJ2-6; no clear D. Trimming shortened V by 3 bases and J by 0 bases, and 13 bases separated the two germline ends. The CDR3 loop spans 17 amino acids. The germline V gene encodes CDR1 SGHNT and CDR2 YYREEE (reference sequence). The CDR3 region has the DNA TGTGCCAGCAGCTCGGTTCGGAGCCTCTCTGGGGCCAACGTCCTGACTTTC. Translated: CASSSVRSLSGANVLTF.

The chain combines TRBV4-1 with TRBJ1-1; D is unresolved. The CDR3 is made up of 15 amino acids. Trimming shortened V by 0 bases and J by 5 bases, and 13 bases separated the two germline ends. Germline-derived CDR1 and CDR2 are MGHRA and YSYEKL. The CDR3: CASSQDRVPRTEAFF. CDR3 nucleotides: TGCGCCAGCAGCCAAGATCGGGTACCACGAACTGAAGCTTTCTTT.

V is TRBV5-1 and J is TRBJ2-3; either TRBD1 or TRBD2 may supply D (5 bases each). CDR1 and CDR2 (germline): SGHRS, YFSETQ. Trimming removed 4 bases at V and 0 bases at J, with 9 bases between. This CDR3 has 14 residues. In DNA form, the CDR3 reads TGCGCCAGCAGCGGGTGGGGGAGCACAGATACGCAGTATTTT. The encoded protein is CASSGWGSTDTQYF.

The CDR3 nucleotides are TGTGCCAGCATTGTAGAACTAGCGGGAGACGAGCAGTTCTTC. It is translated as CASIVELAGDEQFF. V and J are TRBV2 and TRBJ2-1, with 11 bases lining up with TRBD2. This CDR3 comprises 14 residues. V was clipped by 7 bases and J by 10 bases; unmatched bases: 9. Germline V gives CDR1 SNHLY, CDR2 FYNNEI.

The gene calls are TRBV6-1 and TRBJ2-7; 7 nucleotides align to TRBD1. The CDR3 length is 12 residues. Trimming removed 5 bases from V and 7 bases from J; junction bases left unmatched: 5. Germline lookup yields CDR1 MNHNS and CDR2 SASEGT. Here the CDR3 DNA reads TGTGCCAGCAGTCGAGACAGGGTTGAGCAGTACTTC. This sequence encodes CASSRDRVEQYF.

The chain recombines TRBV19 with TRBJ2-1, with 12 nucleotides matching TRBD2. The CDR3 has 15 residues. Looked up from germline, CDR1 is LNHDA and CDR2 is SQIVND (reference sequence). The V gene end was trimmed by 7 bases and the J gene end by 6 bases; junction bases not matched to a gene: 7. In DNA, the CDR3 is TGTGCCAGTAAGGCTAGCGGGGGGGCGATCAATGAGCAGTTCTTC. Its translation: CASKASGGAINEQFF.

The rearrangement joins TRBV30 to TRBJ1-1; possibly TRBD1 for D (5 bases). CDR1 and CDR2 (germline): GTSNPN, SVGIG (reference sequence). The CDR3 extends over 11 amino acids. Trimming stripped 4 bases from V and 11 bases from J, with 14 bases between. The CDR3 DNA sequence: TGTGCCTGGACGTCTGGGGGTCGGGCTTTCTTT. This translates into CAWTSGGRAFF.

The chain recombines TRBV7-2 with TRBJ2-7, with D uncertain. CDR1 and CDR2 from the germline V gene are SGHTA and FQGNSA. V shed 1 base and J shed 3 bases, with 7 bases lying between them. The CDR3 runs to 13 residues. CDR3 protein: CASSLGGGYEQYF. CDR3 nucleotides: TGTGCCAGCAGCTTAGGCGGCGGCTACGAGCAGTACTTC. The full variable domain, its missing parts supplied by reference TRBV7-2 and TRBJ2-7, is GAGVSQSPSNKVTEKGKDVELRCDPISGHTALYWYRQSLGQGLEFLIYFQGNSAPDKSGLPSDRFSAERTGGSVSTLTIQRTQQEDSAVYLCASSLGGGYEQYFGPGTRLTVT.

This chain connects TRBV29-1 to TRBJ1-4; D not resolved. CDR1 and CDR2 (germline): SQVTM, ANQGSEA. Between the trimmed V and J ends, which lost 4 bases and 7 bases, there was a span of 10 bases. There are 12 residues in the CDR3. The CDR3 spells CSVVGRGEKLFF. The CDR3 region has the DNA TGCAGCGTTGTCGGGCGCGGTGAAAAACTGTTTTTT.

This sequence joins TRBV7-9 and TRBJ2-3, with D possibly being TRBD1 (5 bases). Trimming shortened V by 1 base and J by 3 bases, and 14 bases separated the two germline ends. The CDR3 has 16 amino acids. Germline V gives CDR1 SEHNR, CDR2 FQNEAQ (reference sequence). The CDR3 DNA sequence: TGTGCCAGCAGCTTAGTGCCGACAGCATGGACAGATACGCAGTATTTT. This gives the protein CASSLVPTAWTDTQYF.

The chain couples TRBV19 to TRBJ1-6; 7 bases fit TRBD1. V lost 8 bases to trimming and J lost 2 bases; unmatched junction nucleotides: 6. CDR1 and CDR2 (germline): LNHDA, SQIVND (reference sequence). The CDR3 covers 15 residues. The CDR3 loop reads CASGDGQAYNSPLHF. In DNA form, the CDR3 reads TGTGCCAGTGGCGACGGACAGGCCTATAATTCACCCCTCCACTTT.

The chain joins TRBV9 to TRBJ2-5; 9 nucleotides line up with TRBD2. V lost 4 bases and J lost 0; bases outside the gene matches: 4. Per the germline V gene, CDR1 is SGDLS and CDR2 is YYNGEE. This CDR3 is built from 15 residues. The CDR3: CASSPSGVYQETQYF. Here the CDR3 DNA reads TGTGCCAGCAGCCCTAGCGGGGTGTACCAAGAGACCCAGTACTTC.

The rearrangement uses TRBV5-1 and TRBJ2-5, with a weak D call TRBD2 (5 bases). The J call may be mistaken, given a closer DNA end match to TRBJ2-7. CDR3 length equals 14 residues. Per germline, CDR1 SGHRS and CDR2 YFSETQ. The CDR3 nucleotides read TGCGCCAGCCGGGAAGGCGGCGCATTCTACGAGCAGTACTTC. As protein: CASREGGAFYEQYF.

The chain links TRBV27 to TRBJ2-5; a possible D gene is TRBD2 (6 bases). CDR3 size: 14 residues. V was trimmed by 6 bases and J by 0 bases, leaving 11 bases between them. Germline CDR1 is MNHEY and CDR2 is SMNVEV (reference sequence). CDR3 in amino acids: CASSPGSHQETQYF. The DNA of the CDR3 is TGTGCCAGCAGCCCCGGGAGCCACCAAGAGACCCAGTACTTC.

J is TRBJ2-7 and V is TRBV11-2; 9 positions agree with TRBD1. Trimming took 7 bases from V and 7 from J; bases not matched to a gene: 11. Per germline, CDR1 SGHAT and CDR2 FQNNGV. The CDR3 is made up of 14 amino acids. CDR3 coding DNA: TGTGCCAGCACCCTACAGGGGGCGCGAAGGGAGCAGTACTTC. It codes for CASTLQGARREQYF.

This clone showed up just once. The J gene is TRBJ2-5, the V gene TRBV11-3, with 7 nucleotides matching TRBD1. The CDR3 consists of 14 residues. The trim removed 5 bases at V and 2 bases at J, leaving 5 bases unmatched. Per germline, CDR1 SGHNT and CDR2 YENEEA. The CDR3 loop reads CASSNRQGQETQYF. CDR3 DNA sequence: TGTGCCAGCAGCAACCGACAGGGTCAAGAGACCCAGTACTTC.

The chain links TRBV6-5 to TRBJ2-7, with a tentative D call TRBD1 (5 bases). The V gene's germline CDR1 is MNHEY and CDR2 SVGAGI. V gave up 2 bases and J gave up 1 base, with 9 bases separating them. This CDR3 spans 14 amino acids. The CDR3 protein is CASSYGRASYEQYF. CDR3 DNA: TGTGCCAGCAGTTACGGCAGGGCTTCCTACGAGCAGTACTTC.

V and J are TRBV15 and TRBJ1-2; 10 nucleotides agree with TRBD1. Germline V gives CDR1 LNHNV, CDR2 YYDKDF (reference sequence). V shed 3 bases, J shed 1 base, and the junction held 8 bases outside the gene matches. The CDR3 runs 17 residues. The DNA for the CDR3 is TGTGCCACCAGCAGTCGGGGACAGGGGACTTTTAACTATGGCTACACCTTC. As protein: CATSSRGQGTFNYGYTF.

This rearrangement joins TRBV18 to TRBJ2-1; 7 nucleotides line up with TRBD2. The J segment lost 9 bases and the V segment lost 3 bases, leaving 11 bases of the junction unmatched. Germline CDR1 KGHSH, CDR2 LQKENI. This CDR3 comprises 15 residues. CDR3 loop: CASSPALGGRTEQFF. CDR3 in DNA: TGTGCCAGCTCACCCGCGTTGGGCGGGAGAACTGAGCAGTTCTTC.

The chain couples TRBV5-8 to TRBJ2-7, with 8 nucleotides matching TRBD2. Germline V gives CDR1 SGHTS, CDR2 YDEGEE. The CDR3 sequence is 15 residues long. Unmatched junction bases numbered 6, after V lost 2 bases and J lost 2 bases. The CDR3, as DNA: TGTGCCAGCAGCTTAGGAAGTAGCGGGACCTACGAGCAGTACTTC. This encodes CASSLGSSGTYEQYF.